What follows are 3 T cell receptor beta chains derived from one specimen sequenced in a study of T cell repertoires in ileal Crohn's disease. The method was immunoSEQ multiplex PCR; TCRdb's version includes in-frame clones alone and lacks a portion of them. The sample has roughly 3,400 clones, 78% seen once. Before sorting, lamina propria lymphocytes were separated from surgical specimens by density gradient. Sequencing input: CD4+ T cells sorted from the ileum. Source of these receptors: an adult with Crohn's disease.

The rearrangement links TRBV15 to TRBJ1-1; D gene uncertain. The CDR3 has 13 residues. Germline CDR1 and CDR2: LNHNV and YYDKDF (reference sequence). Deletions cut 5 bases from V and 1 base from J, with 8 bases between. The CDR3 region has the DNA TGTGCCACCAGCTTGACGGGGAACACTGAAGCTTTCTTT. Its translation: CATSLTGNTEAFF. The full variable domain, rest sourced from reference TRBV15 and TRBJ1-1, is DAMVIQNPRYQVTQFGKPVTLSCSQTLNHNVMYWYQQKSSQAPKLLFHYYDKDFNNEADTPDNFQSRRPNTSFCFLDIRSPGLGDTAMYLCATSLTGNTEAFFGQGTRLTVV.

This chain links TRBV4-2 with TRBJ2-5, with D uncertain. The assigned J gene may be wrong: the sequence end matches TRBJ2-7 better. The germline V gene has CDR1 LGHNA and CDR2 YNFKEQ. The CDR3 loop spans 15 amino acids. The CDR3, as DNA: TGTGCCAGCAGCCAAGACCCGGTGGACTCCTACGAGCAGTACTTC. Encoded protein: CASSQDPVDSYEQYF.

CDR3 amino acids: CASSPPGEETQYF. CDR3 in DNA: TGTGCCAGCTCACCACCAGGGGAAGAGACCCAGTACTTC. The genes are TRBV18 and TRBJ2-5; the D gene is possibly TRBD1 (5 bases). The CDR3 has 13 amino acids. The V and J ends lost 0 bases and 3 bases respectively, with 5 bases between them. The germline gives CDR1 KGHSH, CDR2 LQKENI.